There are many counts of the clone carrying this TCR beta chain. Germline trimming cut 6 bases from V and 3 bases from J; bases unmatched to any gene: 6. CDR3 length equals 13 residues. Germline V gene lookup returns CDR1 DFQATT and CDR2 SNEGSKA (reference sequence). Two oligonucleotides, mixed equimolar, formed the beta constant-region primer covering TRBC1 and TRBC2. One entry per CDR3 protein results from TCRdb running MiXCR on the UMI-ligation and nested PCR reads. The sample lists about 85,000 distinct CDR3 sequences, around 12% occurring once. The data belong to a study of naive and memory T cell subsets.

The chain links TRBV20-1 to TRBJ2-5; 8 nucleotides line up with TRBD1. Specimen: central memory CD4+ T cells from blood. The receptor was isolated from a human donor in good health. The CDR3 loop reads CSAAGGVEETQYF. CDR3 nucleotide sequence: TGCAGTGCAGCAGGGGGCGTCGAAGAGACCCAGTACTTC.